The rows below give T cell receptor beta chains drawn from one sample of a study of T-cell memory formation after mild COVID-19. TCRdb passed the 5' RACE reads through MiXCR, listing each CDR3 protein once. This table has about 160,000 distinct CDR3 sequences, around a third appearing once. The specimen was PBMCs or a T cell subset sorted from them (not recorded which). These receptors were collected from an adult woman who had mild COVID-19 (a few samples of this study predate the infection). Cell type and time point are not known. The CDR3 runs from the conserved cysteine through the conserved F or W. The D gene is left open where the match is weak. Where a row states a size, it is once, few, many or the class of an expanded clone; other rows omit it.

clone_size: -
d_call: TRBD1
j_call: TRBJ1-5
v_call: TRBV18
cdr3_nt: TGTGCCAGCTCACCAGACAGGGTGGGCGGCAATCAGCCCCAGCATTTT
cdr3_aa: CASSPDRVGGNQPQHF

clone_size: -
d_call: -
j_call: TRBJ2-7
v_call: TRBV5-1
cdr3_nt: TGCGCCAGCAGCCCGAAGGGGGGCTCGGAATACGAGCAGTACTTC
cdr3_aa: CASSPKGGSEYEQYF

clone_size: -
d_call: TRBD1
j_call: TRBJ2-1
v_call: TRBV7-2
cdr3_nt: TGTGCCAGCAGCTCCCGGACAGGGCTTAACAATGAGCAGTTCTTC
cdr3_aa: CASSSRTGLNNEQFF

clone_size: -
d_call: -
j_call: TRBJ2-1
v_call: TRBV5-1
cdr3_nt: TGCGCCAGCAGCTTTGGGTTGTGGGACGCTACCTACAATGAGCAGTTCTTC
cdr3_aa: CASSFGLWDATYNEQFF

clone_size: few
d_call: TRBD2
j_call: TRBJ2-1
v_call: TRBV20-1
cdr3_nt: TGCAGTGAACTAGCGGGGGGTATGGATGAGCAGTTCTTC
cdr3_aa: CSELAGGMDEQFF

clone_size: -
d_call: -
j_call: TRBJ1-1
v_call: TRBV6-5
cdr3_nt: TGTGCCAGCAGGCCACAGGGCGGGGGCACTGAAGCTTTCTTT
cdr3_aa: CASRPQGGGTEAFF

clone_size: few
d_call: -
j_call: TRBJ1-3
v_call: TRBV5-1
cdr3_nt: TGCGCCAGCAGCTTGGGACTCCGGGACCGAGTCCCTGGAAACACCATATATTTT
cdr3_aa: CASSLGLRDRVPGNTIYF

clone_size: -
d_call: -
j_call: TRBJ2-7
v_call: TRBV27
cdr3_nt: TGTGCCAGCAGAAAATACATCTACGAGCAGTACTTC
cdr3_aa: CASRKYIYEQYF

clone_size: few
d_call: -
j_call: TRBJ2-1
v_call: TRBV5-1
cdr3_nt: TGCGCCAGCAGCTTAGGTGGGGAGTGGGTCTACAATGAGCAGTTCTTC
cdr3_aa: CASSLGGEWVYNEQFF

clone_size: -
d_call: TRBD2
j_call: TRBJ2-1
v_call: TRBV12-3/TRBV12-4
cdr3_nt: TGTGCCAGCACTCCCCTAGCGGGAGGGAAGGGGGAGCAGTTCTTC
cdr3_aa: CASTPLAGGKGEQFF

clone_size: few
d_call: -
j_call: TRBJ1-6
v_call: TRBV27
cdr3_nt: TGTGCCAGCAGTTTCGCAGGGGCCGCGAGCTCCTATAATTCACCCCTCCACTTT
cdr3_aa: CASSFAGAASSYNSPLHF

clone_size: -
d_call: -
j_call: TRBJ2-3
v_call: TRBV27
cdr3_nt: TGTGCCAGCAGTTTTTCGAGAAGAAGCACAGATACGCAGTATTTT
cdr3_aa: CASSFSRRSTDTQYF

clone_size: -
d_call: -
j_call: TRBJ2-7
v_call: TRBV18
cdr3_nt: TGTGCCAGCTCATTGCCGGGCCCTAACTACGAGCAGTACTTC
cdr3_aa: CASSLPGPNYEQYF

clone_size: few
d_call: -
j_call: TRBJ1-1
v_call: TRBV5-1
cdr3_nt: TGCGCCAGCAGCTTGGGGGCCAACACTGAAGCTTTCTTT
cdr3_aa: CASSLGANTEAFF

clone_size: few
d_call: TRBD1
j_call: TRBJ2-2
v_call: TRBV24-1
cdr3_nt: TGTGCCACCGGACCCCCGGGACAGGGGATGGACACCGGGGAGCTGTTTTTT
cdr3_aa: CATGPPGQGMDTGELFF

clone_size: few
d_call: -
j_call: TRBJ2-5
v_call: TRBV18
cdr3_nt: TGTGCCAGCTCACCGCCGACTCCCCCGGGGGAGACCCAGTACTTC
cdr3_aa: CASSPPTPPGETQYF

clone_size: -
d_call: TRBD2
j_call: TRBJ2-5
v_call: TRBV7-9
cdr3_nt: TGTGCCAGCAGCTTACTAGCGGCCTCGGGGACCCAGTACTTC
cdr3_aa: CASSLLAASGTQYF

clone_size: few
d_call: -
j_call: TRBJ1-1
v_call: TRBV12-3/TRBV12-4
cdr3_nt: TGTGCCAGCAGACCGGGTATAGAGACTGAAGCTTTCTTT
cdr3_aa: CASRPGIETEAFF

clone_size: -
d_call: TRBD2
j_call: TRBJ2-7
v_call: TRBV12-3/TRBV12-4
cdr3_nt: TGTGCCAGCAGCGGACTAGCGGACTACGAGCAGTACTTC
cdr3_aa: CASSGLADYEQYF

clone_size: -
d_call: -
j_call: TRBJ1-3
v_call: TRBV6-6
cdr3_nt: TGTGCCAGCACCTGGACCTCTGGAAACACCATATATTTT
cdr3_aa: CASTWTSGNTIYF

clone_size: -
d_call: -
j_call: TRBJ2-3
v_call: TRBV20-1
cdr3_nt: TGCAGTGCTAGAGATATATCCGATACGCAGTATTTT
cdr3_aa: CSARDISDTQYF

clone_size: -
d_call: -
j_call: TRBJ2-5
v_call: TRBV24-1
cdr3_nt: TGTGCCACCAGTGAAGGTGGGGGGCTTGTTCGGACCCAGTACTTC
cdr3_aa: CATSEGGGLVRTQYF

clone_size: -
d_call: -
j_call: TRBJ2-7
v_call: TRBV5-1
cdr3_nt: TGCGCCAGCAGGGACCACTACGAGCAGTACTTC
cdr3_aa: CASRDHYEQYF

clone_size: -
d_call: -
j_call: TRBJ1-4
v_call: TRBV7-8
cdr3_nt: TGTGCCAGCAGCTTAGGAGGGGGGGGTAATGAAAAACTGTTTTTT
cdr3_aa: CASSLGGGGNEKLFF

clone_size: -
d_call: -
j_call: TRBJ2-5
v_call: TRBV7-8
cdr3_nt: TGTGCCAGCAGCTTAGATATGGCGGGGCTACTGAAGGCCCAGTACTTC
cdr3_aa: CASSLDMAGLLKAQYF

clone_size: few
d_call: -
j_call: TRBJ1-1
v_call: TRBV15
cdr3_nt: TGTGCCACCAGCAGAGCCCCAGGGCGAGGCACTGAAGCTTTCTTT
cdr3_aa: CATSRAPGRGTEAFF

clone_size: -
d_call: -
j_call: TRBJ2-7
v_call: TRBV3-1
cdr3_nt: TGTGCCAGCAGCCCAAGTAGCATCGGCGAGCAGTACTTC
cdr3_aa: CASSPSSIGEQYF

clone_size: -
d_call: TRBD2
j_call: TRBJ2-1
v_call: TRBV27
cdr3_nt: TGTGCCAGCCGGCTTAGCGGACTAGAGGGCCATGAGCAGTTCTTC
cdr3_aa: CASRLSGLEGHEQFF

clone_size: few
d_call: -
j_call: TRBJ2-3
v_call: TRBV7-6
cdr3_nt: TGTGCCAGCAGCTCCCCGGTCGGGGCAGATACGCAGTATTTT
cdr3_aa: CASSSPVGADTQYF

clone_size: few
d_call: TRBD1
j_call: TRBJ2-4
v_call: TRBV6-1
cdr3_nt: TGTGCCAGCAGTGAAGCGACAGGGGGCAAAAACATTCAGTACTTC
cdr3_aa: CASSEATGGKNIQYF

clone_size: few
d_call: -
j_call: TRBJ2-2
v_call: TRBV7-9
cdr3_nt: TGTGCCAGCAGCCCATTGGAGCTGTTTTTT
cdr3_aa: CASSPLELFF

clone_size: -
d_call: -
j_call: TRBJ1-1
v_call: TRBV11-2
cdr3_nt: TGTGCCAGCAGCCCCCTGGGCAGGGGTCCCCCTTGGAACACTGAAGCTTTCTTT
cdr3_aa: CASSPLGRGPPWNTEAFF

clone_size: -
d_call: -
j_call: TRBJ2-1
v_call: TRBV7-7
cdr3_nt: TGTGCTAGCAGCTTAGACGGCGGGACGGGGTACAATGAGCAGTTCTTC
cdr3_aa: CASSLDGGTGYNEQFF

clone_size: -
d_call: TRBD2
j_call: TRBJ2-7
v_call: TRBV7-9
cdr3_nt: TGTGCCAGCAGCTTAGTACCTAGCGGCGAGCAGTACTTC
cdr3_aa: CASSLVPSGEQYF

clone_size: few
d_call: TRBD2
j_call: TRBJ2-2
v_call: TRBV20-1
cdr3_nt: TGCAGTGCTAGAGCCCCAGCGGGAGGGTTCACCGGGGAGCTGTTTTTT
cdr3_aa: CSARAPAGGFTGELFF

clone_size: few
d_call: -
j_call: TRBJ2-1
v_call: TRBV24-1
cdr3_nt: TGTGCCACCCGTCACGGGAGTAGAGATGAGCAGTTCTTC
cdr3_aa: CATRHGSRDEQFF

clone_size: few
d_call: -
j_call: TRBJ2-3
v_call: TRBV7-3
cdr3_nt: TGTGCCAGCAGCTTATCACAAGGAGATACGCAGTATTTT
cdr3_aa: CASSLSQGDTQYF

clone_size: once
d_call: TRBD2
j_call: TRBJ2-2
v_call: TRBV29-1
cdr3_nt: TGCAGCGTTAGGACTAGCGGGAGTTTGATGGAGCTGTTTTTT
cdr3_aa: CSVRTSGSLMELFF

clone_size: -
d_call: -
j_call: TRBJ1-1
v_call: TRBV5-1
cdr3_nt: TGCGCCAGCAGATGGACAGTGAACACTGAAGCTTTCTTT
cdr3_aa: CASRWTVNTEAFF